These 30 T cell receptor beta chains originate from one sample sequenced in a study of Ad26.COV2.S vaccination and SARS-CoV-2 variants. The treatment here: around 19 received Ad26.COV2.S at low or high dose, single or two shots; about 5 received placebo; per-sample allocation not given. Day 63 after the first vaccine or placebo injection was the time point for sampling. Data came from immunoSEQ multiplex PCR; TCRdb stores just in-frame clones and leaves some out. Of some 640,000 clones listed, around 90% are singletons. Sequenced material: peripheral blood, taken in a trial of Ad26.COV2.S vaccine versus placebo. These TCRs come from a person aged 18 to 65 who received the Ad26.COV2.S COVID-19 vaccine or a placebo.

This chain joins TRBV30 and TRBJ2-2; 9 nucleotides line up with TRBD2. The germline gives CDR1 GTSNPN, CDR2 SVGIG (reference sequence). CDR3 size: 15 residues. V lost 3 bases, J lost 6 bases, and 8 bases stayed unmatched. The CDR3 region has the DNA TGTGCCTGGAGGGCAGCGGGGGGAAGGGCCGGGGAGCTGTTTTTT. Amino acids: CAWRAAGGRAGELFF.

This chain connects TRBV10-3 to TRBJ2-7; D might be TRBD1 or TRBD2, each matching 5 bases. CDR1 is ENHRY, CDR2 SYGVKD, per germline. The CDR3 is made up of 15 amino acids. The V and J ends lost 5 bases and 2 bases respectively, with 16 bases between them. As DNA, the CDR3 is TGTGCCATCAGTTTCGCACCAGGGCGGGCCTACGAGCAGTACTTC. Protein: CAISFAPGRAYEQYF.

This chain links TRBV18 with TRBJ1-1; D remains ambiguous. The CDR3 runs 14 residues. Per germline, CDR1 KGHSH and CDR2 LQKENI. With 3 bases removed from V and 4 bases from J, the gap between germline ends came to 12 bases. This CDR3 reads CASSPLAPSTEAFF. Here the CDR3 DNA reads TGTGCCAGCTCACCTCTAGCGCCGTCCACTGAAGCTTTCTTT.

The rearrangement uses TRBV7-2 and TRBJ2-3, with D possibly TRBD2 on 6 matching bases. CDR1 SGHTA and CDR2 FQGNSA come from the germline V gene. The CDR3 spans 14 residues. Trimming removed 5 bases at V and 3 bases at J, with 12 bases between. This CDR3 is CASSPGLYTDTQYF. CDR3 sequence (DNA): TGTGCCAGCAGCCCCGGACTATATACAGATACGCAGTATTTT.

The chain combines TRBV27 with TRBJ2-7, with TRBD1 as a possible D gene (6 bases). From germline, CDR1 is MNHEY and CDR2 SMNVEV (reference sequence). Deletions cut 6 bases from V and 1 base from J, with 13 bases between. The CDR3 loop spans 14 amino acids. CDR3 residues: CASRKTGPSYEQYF. CDR3 bases: TGTGCCAGCAGGAAGACAGGACCTTCCTACGAGCAGTACTTC.

This sequence joins TRBV6-5 and TRBJ2-5, with 8 bases fitting TRBD2. Germline loops: CDR1 MNHEY, CDR2 SVGAGI. The CDR3 spans 15 residues. Losses at the gene ends were 6 bases for V and 5 bases for J; bases not matched to a gene: 11. The DNA for the CDR3 is TGTGCCAGCAGCACAGGGACGGGAGGGACCGAGACCCAGTACTTC. This sequence encodes CASSTGTGGTETQYF.

CDR3 region: CASSLGTGRYEAFF. In DNA form, the CDR3 reads TGTGCCAGCAGCTTGGGGACAGGGAGGTATGAAGCTTTCTTT. This chain links TRBV5-6 with TRBJ1-1, with TRBD1 identical over 8 bases. CDR3 length: 14 amino acids. Germline V gene sequence: CDR1 SGHDT, CDR2 YYEEEE. J was trimmed by 7 bases and V by 0 bases; bases with no gene match: 5. The full variable domain, in which reference TRBV5-6 and TRBJ1-1 provide the parts outside the CDR3, is DAGVTQSPTHLIKTRGQQVTLRCSPKSGHDTVSWYQQALGQGPQFIFQYYEEEERQRGNFPDRFSGHQFPNYSSELNVNALLLGDSALYLCASSLGTGRYEAFFGQGTRLTVV.

As regards this clone: In the same sample, other DNA sequences code for this CDR3. The rearrangement joins TRBV18 to TRBJ2-1, with 8 bases matching TRBD1. Germline V CDR1 and CDR2: KGHSH, LQKENI. The V and J ends lost 6 bases and 4 bases, in that order; junction bases with no gene match: 5. The CDR3 is made up of 14 amino acids. The CDR3 loop reads CASSPGQAYNEQFF. The DNA of the CDR3 is TGTGCCAGCTCCCCGGGACAGGCTTACAATGAGCAGTTCTTC.

The table lists this clone with a count of one. The V and J genes are TRBV30 and TRBJ1-5; 9 nucleotides agree with TRBD1. The CDR3 length is 17 residues. The trim removed 2 bases at V and 0 bases at J, leaving 8 bases unmatched. Germline-derived CDR1 and CDR2 are GTSNPN and SVGIG (reference sequence). The CDR3 protein is CAWSLGQGLNSNQPQHF. The CDR3 coding sequence is TGTGCCTGGAGTTTGGGACAGGGACTTAATAGCAATCAGCCCCAGCATTTT.

The chain links TRBV2 to TRBJ1-3, with D possibly being TRBD1 (5 bases). The ends were cut back, 6 bases at V and 2 bases at J, with 17 bases in the middle. The CDR3 covers 16 residues. Germline V gene lookup returns CDR1 SNHLY and CDR2 FYNNEI. The CDR3, as DNA: TGTGCCAGCAGAAAGCTACTCCAGGGTCCTGGAAACACCATATATTTT. This translates into CASRKLLQGPGNTIYF.

The V gene is TRBV18, the J gene TRBJ1-1; D is unresolved. Between the trimmed V and J ends, which lost 0 bases and 7 bases, there was a span of 12 bases. Per germline, CDR1 KGHSH and CDR2 LQKENI. The CDR3 is made up of 14 amino acids. The CDR3 sequence: CASSPPMFSGEAFF. The CDR3 bases are TGTGCCAGCTCACCACCAATGTTTTCGGGTGAAGCTTTCTTT.

This chain links TRBV9 with TRBJ2-3; D gene ambiguous. The CDR3 length is 14 residues. The V gene's germline CDR1 is SGDLS and CDR2 YYNGEE. Trimming shortened V by 0 bases and J by 3 bases, and 8 bases separated the two germline ends. The CDR3 is CASSVAGKTDTQYF. CDR3 nucleotides: TGTGCCAGCAGCGTAGCGGGCAAAACAGATACGCAGTATTTT.

This rearrangement joins TRBV2 to TRBJ2-7; the D is unclear. V was trimmed by 1 base and J by 1 base, leaving 14 bases between them. The germline gives CDR1 SNHLY, CDR2 FYNNEI. CDR3 length: 16 amino acids. The chain's CDR3 is CASSEVGGYASYEQYF. CDR3 in DNA: TGTGCCAGCAGTGAAGTAGGTGGATATGCATCCTACGAGCAGTACTTC.

V usage is TRBV7-9 and J usage is TRBJ1-1; TRBD1 might be the D (5 bases). CDR1 is SEHNR, CDR2 FQNEAQ, per germline (reference sequence). This CDR3 contains 14 residues. V was clipped by 4 bases and J by 5 bases, with 14 bases between them. CDR3 DNA: TGTGCCAGCAGCTGGATTCAGGGAAGTACTGAAGCTTTCTTT. The encoded protein is CASSWIQGSTEAFF. Complete variable domain (other parts from reference TRBV7-9 and TRBJ1-1): DTGVSQNPRHKITKRGQNVTFRCDPISEHNRLYWYRQTLGQGPEFLTYFQNEAQLEKSRLLSDRFSAERPKGSFSTLEIQRTEQGDSAMYLCASSWIQGSTEAFFGQGTRLTVV.

This sequence joins TRBV5-4 and TRBJ2-1; D possibly matches TRBD1 or TRBD2 (5 bases each). This CDR3 has 14 residues. V was shortened by 1 base and J by 6 bases, with 11 bases between the two germline ends. The V gene's germline CDR1 is SGHNT and CDR2 YYREEE (reference sequence). CDR3 residues: CASSLSGGGNEQFF. In DNA form, the CDR3 reads TGTGCCAGCAGCTTGTCGGGTGGGGGCAATGAGCAGTTCTTC.

The V call is TRBV7-9, the J call TRBJ1-4; a possible D gene is TRBD1 (5 bases). The CDR3 loop spans 15 amino acids. V was pared by 1 base and J by 6 bases, with 12 bases between. Per the germline V gene, CDR1 is SEHNR and CDR2 is FQNEAQ (reference sequence). The CDR3 is CASSLGRGIDEKLFF. As DNA, the CDR3 is TGTGCCAGCAGCTTAGGAAGGGGCATCGATGAAAAACTGTTTTTT.

This chain joins TRBV7-2 and TRBJ1-6; the D gene is possibly TRBD1 (5 bases). Per the germline V gene, CDR1 is SGHTA and CDR2 is FQGNSA. V was pared by 4 bases and J by 8 bases, with 9 bases between. The CDR3 has 13 amino acids. CDR3 DNA sequence: TGTGCCAGCAGCTCCGGGGGTTATTCACCCCTCCACTTT. Protein sequence: CASSSGGYSPLHF.

The chain is built from TRBV5-1 and TRBJ2-2; no firm D call. CDR1 is SGHRS, CDR2 YFSETQ, per germline. Trimming left V 3 bases short and J 1 base short, with 10 bases between. This CDR3 comprises 15 residues. DNA for the CDR3: TGCGCCAGCAGCTCCGAAAGGGTGAACACCGGGGAGCTGTTTTTT. Protein sequence: CASSSERVNTGELFF.

Worth noting for this clone: At the DNA level, this CDR3 is encoded by other sequences in the same sample as well. J is TRBJ1-1 and V is TRBV27; D may be TRBD1 (5 bases). The germline V and J ends were trimmed by 3 bases and 0 bases, with 8 bases remaining between them. This CDR3 has 14 residues. CDR1 and CDR2 from the germline V gene are MNHEY and SMNVEV (reference sequence). The CDR3 sequence: CASSFRQLNTEAFF. The CDR3 DNA sequence: TGTGCCAGCAGTTTTAGACAGCTGAACACTGAAGCTTTCTTT.

The chain employs TRBV7-2 and TRBJ1-3; D not resolved. CDR1 is SGHTA, CDR2 FQGNSA, per germline. Trimming took off 4 bases at V and 5 bases at J, with 9 bases between the two ends. CDR3 length equals 13 residues. The CDR3 nucleotides read TGTGCCAGCAGCTCAGGAGGGAGAAACACCATATATTTT. It is translated as CASSSGGRNTIYF.

The genes are TRBV9 and TRBJ2-3; D is unclear. The CDR3 covers 17 residues. The V gene's germline CDR1 is SGDLS and CDR2 YYNGEE. V gave up 1 base and J gave up 5 bases, with 20 bases separating them. The CDR3 DNA is TGTGCCAGCAGCGTACGCCCTTCTGCGGTTCAAGGAGATACGCAGTATTTT. It yields the protein CASSVRPSAVQGDTQYF.

The V gene is TRBV28, the J gene TRBJ2-7, with TRBD1 matching over 8 bases. The V and J ends lost 5 bases and 4 bases, in that order; junction bases with no gene match: 7. The germline CDR1 and CDR2 sequences are MDHEN and SYDVKM. The CDR3 extends over 14 amino acids. CDR3 bases: TGTGCCAGCAGTCGGACAGGGTTAGCGTACGAGCAGTACTTC. Encoded protein: CASSRTGLAYEQYF.

The chain is built from TRBV15 and TRBJ1-5, with D unresolved. Germline CDR1 and CDR2: LNHNV and YYDKDF (reference sequence). The CDR3 covers 13 residues. The V gene lost 0 bases and the J gene lost 9 bases, with 9 bases spanning the gap. The CDR3 coding sequence is TGTGCCACCAGCAGAGATCAGGCCCCGCCCCAGCATTTT. It yields the protein CATSRDQAPPQHF. The variable domain in full, with the rest retrieved from reference TRBV15 and TRBJ1-5, is DAMVIQNPRYQVTQFGKPVTLSCSQTLNHNVMYWYQQKSSQAPKLLFHYYDKDFNNEADTPDNFQSRRPNTSFCFLDIRSPGLGDTAMYLCATSRDQAPPQHFGDGTRLSIL.

V is TRBV19 and J is TRBJ2-1; 7 nucleotides align to TRBD2. Losses at the gene ends were 7 bases for V and 5 bases for J; bases not matched to a gene: 11. Germline CDR1 LNHDA, CDR2 SQIVND (reference sequence). The length of the CDR3 is 15 residues. CDR3 coding DNA: TGTGCCAGTACCCGCCGGGGGGAGACTAACAATGAGCAGTTCTTC. Translating it yields CASTRRGETNNEQFF.

V usage is TRBV12-5 and J usage is TRBJ2-1; 9 bases map to TRBD1. CDR3 length: 16 residues. V was pared by 2 bases and J by 8 bases, with 10 bases of the junction left unmatched. CDR1 and CDR2 (germline): LGHNT, FRNRAP. CDR3 nucleotides: TGTGCTAGTGGTTTGCCGGCCGGACAGGGGAAGGATGAGCAGTTCTTC. The encoded protein is CASGLPAGQGKDEQFF.

The chain is built from TRBV6-6 and TRBJ1-5; no clear D gene. V shed 6 bases and J shed 5 bases, with 8 bases lying between them. This CDR3 region has 12 residues. Germline CDR1 is MNHNY and CDR2 is SVGAGI (reference sequence). CDR3 DNA: TGTGCCAGCAGAACTCAATATCAGCCCCAGCATTTT. This gives the protein CASRTQYQPQHF.

The chain combines TRBV27 with TRBJ2-1; TRBD2 matches at 9 bases. This CDR3 contains 16 residues. Germline CDR1 reads MNHEY; CDR2 reads SMNVEV (reference sequence). Trimming removed 4 bases from V and 9 bases from J; junction bases left unmatched: 13. CDR3 region: CASSSVAGVADSEQFF. The CDR3 DNA is TGTGCCAGCAGTTCAGTAGCGGGAGTGGCAGACAGTGAGCAGTTCTTC.

The gene calls are TRBV7-6 and TRBJ2-1; 13 bases fit TRBD2. Germline CDR1 SGHVS, CDR2 FNYEAQ. V dropped 8 bases and J dropped 8; count of bases not matched to a gene: 9. This CDR3 comprises 15 residues. DNA of the CDR3: TGTGCCAGCGTCAGGACTAGCGGGAGTAGGGATGAGCAGTTCTTC. It translates to CASVRTSGSRDEQFF.

V usage is TRBV7-2 and J usage is TRBJ2-7; D remains ambiguous. Trimming stripped 5 bases from V and 4 bases from J, with 6 bases between. This CDR3 is 11 amino acids long. Germline CDR1 reads SGHTA; CDR2 reads FQGNSA. The CDR3 nucleotides are TGTGCCAGCAGCACCTTTTACGAGCAGTACTTC. Its translation: CASSTFYEQYF. The full variable domain, in which reference TRBV7-2 and TRBJ2-7 provide the parts outside the CDR3, is GAGVSQSPSNKVTEKGKDVELRCDPISGHTALYWYRQSLGQGLEFLIYFQGNSAPDKSGLPSDRFSAERTGGSVSTLTIQRTQQEDSAVYLCASSTFYEQYFGPGTRLTVT.

This chain joins TRBV30 and TRBJ2-3, with 8 bases lining up with TRBD1. Trimming cost V 0 bases and J 10 bases; bases outside gene matches: 15. CDR3 size: 16 residues. Germline V gene data show CDR1 as GTSNPN and CDR2 as SVGIG (reference sequence). The CDR3 is CAWSVRGGTGGVAQYF. The CDR3 DNA reads as TGTGCCTGGAGTGTACGAGGTGGGACAGGAGGGGTTGCGCAGTATTTT.